This is a list of T cell receptor beta chains from one sample in a study of Tregs in tolerant kidney transplant recipients. Assay used: immunoSEQ multiplex PCR; TCRdb lists only in-frame clones, some missing. There are more than 60,000 clones in the sample; roughly 91% occur only once, and around 0.38% lies in the top ten. Material: CD4+ T cells from blood, obtained before the transplant. The receptors were gathered from a human donor who received a combined kidney and bone marrow transplant. CDR3s include the opening cysteine and the closing phenylalanine or tryptophan. The D gene is left open where the match is weak. Some rows have no size entry. The others give once, few or many, or a class for an expanded clone.

TRBV6-1	once	11	.	TRBJ2-7	CASRNFGEQYF	TGTGCCAGCAGGAATTTCGGCGAGCAGTACTTC
TRBV29-1	.	14	TRBD2	TRBJ2-3	CSVRLAGSTDTQYF	TGCAGCGTTAGACTAGCGGGGAGCACAGATACGCAGTATTTT
TRBV7-2	.	16	TRBD2	TRBJ2-7	CASSEARTSGKHEQYF	TGTGCCAGCAGCGAAGCACGGACTAGCGGGAAACACGAGCAGTACTTC
TRBV19	.	13	TRBD1	TRBJ1-1	CASSLTGGTEAFF	TGTGCCAGTAGCCTGACAGGGGGGACTGAAGCTTTCTTT
TRBV7-8	.	16	.	TRBJ2-2	CASSAETAAFTGELFF	TGTGCCAGCAGCGCCGAGACAGCCGCGTTCACCGGGGAGCTGTTTTTT
TRBV4-1	.	17	TRBD2	TRBJ2-7	CASSHFASGRAVYEQYF	TGCGCCAGCAGCCACTTTGCTAGCGGGAGGGCCGTGTACGAGCAGTACTTC
TRBV11-2	.	15	TRBD1	TRBJ2-2	CASSSRTGGPGELFF	TGTGCCAGCAGCTCTCGGACAGGGGGGCCCGGGGAGCTGTTTTTT
TRBV15	.	14	.	TRBJ2-7	CATSRDLQTYEQYF	TGTGCCACCAGCAGAGATTTACAGACCTACGAGCAGTACTTC
TRBV6-5	.	14	.	TRBJ2-7	CATTPASADYEQYF	TGTGCCACCACCCCGGCTAGCGCTGACTACGAGCAGTACTTC
TRBV29-1	once	12	.	TRBJ2-3	CSVVLEADTQYF	TGCAGCGTTGTACTAGAGGCAGATACGCAGTATTTT
TRBV5-1	.	13	.	TRBJ2-3	CASSLPSTDTQYF	TGCGCCAGCAGCTTGCCGAGCACAGATACGCAGTATTTT
TRBV18	once	16	TRBD1	TRBJ1-4	CASSPGTGDVNEKLFF	TGTGCCAGCTCACCAGGGACAGGGGATGTTAATGAAAAACTGTTTTTT
TRBV28	.	16	TRBD2	TRBJ2-2	CASRISGSGRTGELFF	TGTGCCAGCAGGATTAGCGGGAGTGGTCGGACCGGGGAGCTGTTTTTT
TRBV28	.	12	.	TRBJ1-5	CASKPINQPQHF	TGTGCCAGCAAGCCAATAAATCAGCCCCAGCATTTT
TRBV5-1	.	15	TRBD1	TRBJ1-2	CASSLEGQGASGYTF	TGCGCCAGCAGCTTGGAAGGACAGGGGGCTTCTGGCTACACCTTC
TRBV28	.	13	.	TRBJ1-4	CASSHRDREKLFF	TGTGCCAGCAGTCACAGGGATCGTGAAAAACTGTTTTTT
TRBV6-1	.	15	.	TRBJ1-2	CASGLTAVTNYGYTF	TGTGCCAGCGGACTAACAGCTGTAACTAACTATGGCTACACCTTC
TRBV6-1	.	13	.	TRBJ1-4	CASNPRVNEKLFF	TGTGCCAGCAATCCCAGGGTTAATGAAAAACTGTTTTTT
TRBV15	once	13	.	TRBJ2-2	CATSRGVAGELFF	TGTGCCACCAGCAGAGGCGTTGCCGGGGAGCTGTTTTTT
TRBV2	few	11	TRBD1	TRBJ2-7	CASHGTVEQYF	TGTGCCAGCCACGGGACAGTGGAGCAGTACTTC
TRBV5-1	.	14	TRBD1	TRBJ1-4	CASSIGQGNEKLFF	TGCGCCAGCAGCATTGGACAGGGTAATGAAAAACTGTTTTTT
TRBV10-3	.	15	TRBD1	TRBJ2-3	CAIRATGGNTDTQYF	TGTGCCATCAGAGCGACAGGGGGCAACACAGATACGCAGTATTTT
TRBV30	.	14	.	TRBJ2-1	CAWSAGTSYNEQFF	TGTGCCTGGAGTGCGGGTACCTCCTACAATGAGCAGTTCTTC